The 7 T cell receptor beta chains presented below share a single source sample, sequenced in a study of T cell responses to AZD1222 COVID-19 vaccine. TCRdb's table, derived via immunoSEQ multiplex PCR, lists solely in-frame clones and lacks some. The sample includes 82,000 or so clones, roughly nine tenths seen only once; the top ten take around 5.3%. The specimen comprised peripheral blood, sampled on day 0 of AZD1222 vaccination. These receptors were taken from an adult in good health.

The V gene is TRBV2, the J gene TRBJ2-3; tentative D call: TRBD1 (5 bases). Germline loops: CDR1 SNHLY, CDR2 FYNNEI. The CDR3 sequence is 14 residues long. The V and J ends lost 3 bases and 3 bases respectively, with 10 bases between them. The CDR3: CASSDSTGTDTQYF. In DNA form, the CDR3 reads TGTGCCAGCAGTGATTCTACAGGAACAGATACGCAGTATTTT.

V usage is TRBV5-1 and J usage is TRBJ2-2; D might be TRBD1 (5 bases). CDR3 length: 14 residues. Trimming took off 5 bases at V and 5 bases at J, with 13 bases between the two ends. Germline V gene lookup returns CDR1 SGHRS and CDR2 YFSETQ. CDR3 DNA: TGCGCCAGCAGGTATACAGGATTGACCGGGGAGCTGTTTTTT. It codes for CASRYTGLTGELFF.

This clone was seen only a few times. The CDR3 sequence: CASSFSGDFNYGYTF. DNA of the CDR3: TGTGCCAGCAGTTTCTCAGGGGACTTTAACTATGGCTACACCTTC. The rearrangement joins TRBV28 to TRBJ1-2; tentative D call: TRBD1 (6 bases). Germline V CDR1 and CDR2: MDHEN, SYDVKM. Between the trimmed V and J ends, which lost 3 bases and 1 base, there was a span of 12 bases. This CDR3 contains 15 residues.

The V call is TRBV4-3, the J call TRBJ1-5; D not resolved. The CDR3 has 15 residues. From germline, CDR1 is LGHNA and CDR2 YSLEER. Between the trimmed V and J ends, which lost 3 bases and 2 bases, there was a span of 11 bases. The CDR3 region has the DNA TGCGCCAGCAGCCAGGAGGCCGTGGGCAATCAGCCCCAGCATTTT. Its protein product is CASSQEAVGNQPQHF.

The chain carries TRBV2 and TRBJ2-2, with D perhaps matching TRBD1 (5 bases). The length of the CDR3 is 16 residues. V shed 7 bases and J shed 6 bases, with 21 bases lying between them. CDR1 is SNHLY, CDR2 FYNNEI, per germline. CDR3 nucleotides: TGTGCCAGCATCCTACCTGTCGGGCAGGGCTCCGGGGAGCTGTTTTTT. It yields the protein CASILPVGQGSGELFF.

The J gene is TRBJ2-4, the V gene TRBV27; TRBD2 might be the D (7 bases). Germline CDR1 MNHEY, CDR2 SMNVEV (reference sequence). With 6 bases removed from V and 0 bases from J, the gap between germline ends came to 24 bases. The CDR3 has 19 amino acids. The CDR3 nucleotides read TGTGCCAGCAGACCTGGGGGCGTGGGGGGGCTGATAGCCAAAAACATTCAGTACTTC. Its translation is CASRPGGVGGLIAKNIQYF.

The J gene is TRBJ2-7, the V gene TRBV7-2; D might be TRBD1 (6 bases). This CDR3 has 15 residues. Trimming removed 5 bases at V and 0 bases at J, with 14 bases between. Germline V lookup: CDR1 SGHTA, CDR2 FQGNSA. The CDR3 region is CASSPPPGVSYEQYF. CDR3 bases: TGTGCCAGCAGCCCCCCTCCAGGGGTCTCCTACGAGCAGTACTTC.